Below, 11 T cell receptor beta chains from the same sample are listed, as sequenced in a study of OX40 agonist ivuxolimab in advanced cancers. Assay used: immunoSEQ multiplex PCR; TCRdb lists only in-frame clones, some missing. In the table there are some 81,000 clones, 70% to 90% of which are singletons. This specimen was CD4+ or CD8+ T cells sorted from blood, taken in a trial of the OX40 agonist ivuxolimab. The source is an adult with an advanced solid tumor such as melanoma, head and neck, liver or kidney cancer.

The gene calls are TRBV5-1 and TRBJ2-5; D may be TRBD1 (6 bases). Germline assignment: CDR1 SGHRS and CDR2 YFSETQ. Trimming took off 2 bases at V and 1 base at J, with 9 bases between the two ends. The length of the CDR3 is 14 residues. The CDR3 coding sequence is TGCGCCAGCAGCTTAGGACAGTCCCAAGAGACCCAGTACTTC. Protein: CASSLGQSQETQYF.

V gene TRBV14 combines with J gene TRBJ1-2; 7 nucleotides align to TRBD1. CDR3 length: 14 residues. Looked up from germline, CDR1 is SGHDN and CDR2 is FVKESK. The junction had 10 bases not matched to a gene; V was cut back by 8 bases and J by 4 bases. In DNA, the CDR3 is TGTGCCAGCCGCCGGACAGGAGTCCCCTATGGCTACACCTTC. Amino acids: CASRRTGVPYGYTF.

Notes on this clone: The identical CDR3 is also encoded by other nucleotide sequences in the sample. The rearrangement links TRBV30 to TRBJ1-3; TRBD1 is a possible D gene (6 bases). The CDR3 runs 13 residues. Germline CDR1 reads GTSNPN; CDR2 reads SVGIG (reference sequence). The ends were cut back, 0 bases at V and 4 bases at J, with 7 bases in the middle. CDR3 nucleotides: TGTGCCTGGAGTGTAGGGGGAGGAAACACCATATATTTT. Translating gives CAWSVGGGNTIYF.

This clone was seen only once. The chain uses TRBV19 and TRBJ1-2; tentative D call: TRBD1 (6 bases). CDR3 length: 16 amino acids. Germline CDR1 reads LNHDA; CDR2 reads SQIVND (reference sequence). The V and J ends lost 5 bases and 3 bases respectively, with 19 bases between them. In nucleotides, the CDR3 is TGTGCCAGTAGTCCGCGGTGGCAGGGGATTCACTATGGCTACACCTTC. The encoded protein is CASSPRWQGIHYGYTF.

This chain connects TRBV11-2 to TRBJ2-2; a weak D match, TRBD1 (5 bases). The CDR3 runs to 16 residues. V lost 4 bases, J lost 0 bases, and 12 bases lay in between. Germline values: CDR1 SGHAT, CDR2 FQNNGV. CDR3 nucleotide sequence: TGTGCCAGCAGCTCCGGATGGGGCCCGAACACCGGGGAGCTGTTTTTT. Its translation: CASSSGWGPNTGELFF.

The CDR3 loop reads CASSKIQGPREKLFF. In DNA, the CDR3 is TGTGCCAGCAGTAAAATACAGGGCCCGAGGGAAAAACTGTTTTTT. The V gene is TRBV6-5, the J gene TRBJ1-4; the D gene is possibly TRBD1 (6 bases). CDR1 is MNHEY and CDR2 is SVGAGI in the germline V gene. V was shortened by 5 bases and J by 8 bases, with 18 bases between the two germline ends. This CDR3 region has 15 residues.

This chain links TRBV6-5 with TRBJ2-7; unclear D gene. There are 14 residues in the CDR3. V was pared by 8 bases and J by 2 bases, with 16 bases between. CDR1 is MNHEY and CDR2 is SVGAGI in the germline V gene. CDR3 loop: CASQWTQDTYEQYF. The CDR3 DNA sequence: TGTGCCAGCCAGTGGACGCAGGATACCTACGAGCAGTACTTC.

This chain links TRBV9 with TRBJ2-2; perhaps TRBD1 as D (5 bases). Germline values: CDR1 SGDLS, CDR2 YYNGEE. V lost 0 bases to trimming and J lost 4 bases, with 10 bases between them. The length of the CDR3 is 15 residues. CDR3 nucleotides: TGTGCCAGCAGCGTAGGAGGCAGGGCCACCGGGGAGCTGTTTTTT. This sequence encodes CASSVGGRATGELFF.

The chain recombines TRBV29-1 with TRBJ2-5, with D perhaps TRBD1 (6 bases). The CDR3 spans 15 residues. Germline CDR1 and CDR2: SQVTM and ANQGSEA. V gave up 3 bases and J gave up 5 bases, with 19 bases separating them. The CDR3 protein is CSVDPHDRPGETQYF. The CDR3 nucleotides are TGCAGCGTTGACCCCCACGACAGGCCGGGGGAGACCCAGTACTTC.

V usage is TRBV19 and J usage is TRBJ2-3; D is perhaps TRBD1 (6 bases). Trimming cost V 8 bases and J 4 bases, with 13 bases left between them. CDR1 and CDR2 (germline): LNHDA, SQIVND (reference sequence). CDR3 length: 13 residues. Here the CDR3 DNA reads TGTGCCAGTGCTGAACAGGGCGCAGATACGCAGTATTTT. This encodes CASAEQGADTQYF.

This rearrangement joins TRBV6-7 to TRBJ1-3; maybe TRBD1 (6 bases). TRBV6-7 is designated an ORF whose function remains uncertain. The ends were cut back, 11 bases at V and 0 bases at J, with 20 bases in the middle. CDR3 length: 16 amino acids. The CDR3: CAALGGECLSGNTIYF. DNA of the CDR3: TGTGCCGCGCTAGGGGGAGAGTGTCTCTCTGGAAACACCATATATTTT.